These T cell receptor beta chains were read from a single sample in a study of identical twins. TCRdb reprocessed the 5' RACE reads with MiXCR, giving one entry per CDR3 protein. This table holds 460,000 or so distinct CDR3 sequences, 11% to 15% found once. This sample also belongs to another study, concerning yellow fever vaccine responses in identical twins.

The specimen was CD4+ T cells sorted from blood. The receptors come from a young woman in good health. The CDR3 runs from the conserved cysteine through the conserved F or W. The order of the fields is clone size, V gene, J gene, D gene, CDR3 DNA, CDR3 protein. A D gene is named only where the DNA matches it firmly. Part of the rows lack a size; the others show once, few, many or a class for expanded clones.

size: .; V: TRBV5-1; J: TRBJ2-1; D: TRBD1; DNA: TGCGCCAGCAGCTCGGTGACAGGGGTGAACAATGAGCAGTTCTTC; CDR3: CASSSVTGVNNEQFF
size: many; V: TRBV2; J: TRBJ1-5; D: .; DNA: TGTGCCTCGGTTGGGGCCCTCAATCAGCCCCAGCATTTT; CDR3: CASVGALNQPQHF
size: few; V: TRBV16; J: TRBJ1-3; D: .; DNA: TGTGCCAGCACCCCGCGTCCGAGCAAGGGATCTGGAAACACCATATATTTT; CDR3: CASTPRPSKGSGNTIYF
size: .; V: TRBV28; J: TRBJ2-1; D: .; DNA: TGTGCCAGCAGTCCGGCCGGGCCGGGGGCCGGGTCTTTCAATGAGCAGTTCTTC; CDR3: CASSPAGPGAGSFNEQFF
size: .; V: TRBV3-1; J: TRBJ2-2; D: .; DNA: TGTGCCAGCAGCCAAGTTACCACGAACACCGGGGAGCTGTTTTTT; CDR3: CASSQVTTNTGELFF
size: many; V: TRBV10-3; J: TRBJ2-1; D: .; DNA: TGTGCCATCAGTGAGAGTGAGAATGAGCAGTTCTTC; CDR3: CAISESENEQFF
size: many; V: TRBV5-1; J: TRBJ2-7; D: TRBD2; DNA: TGCGCCAGCAGCTTGGGCCTAGCGGGGGAACAGTACTTC; CDR3: CASSLGLAGEQYF
size: few; V: TRBV12-3/TRBV12-4; J: TRBJ1-5; D: .; DNA: TGTGCCAGCAGCTCCGGGACCTATGCTCAGCCCCAGCATTTT; CDR3: CASSSGTYAQPQHF
size: few; V: TRBV20-1; J: TRBJ1-2; D: .; DNA: TGCAGTGCTGGGGGCCATAATGGCTACACCTTC; CDR3: CSAGGHNGYTF
size: .; V: TRBV11-2; J: TRBJ2-3; D: TRBD1; DNA: TGTGCCAGCAGCCAGGACAGGGCCACTAGCACAGATACGCAGTATTTT; CDR3: CASSQDRATSTDTQYF
size: few; V: TRBV12-3/TRBV12-4; J: TRBJ2-7; D: .; DNA: TGTGCCAGCACCCCCTTTACACCGGCCGGGGAGCAGTACTTC; CDR3: CASTPFTPAGEQYF
size: few; V: TRBV10-3; J: TRBJ1-2; D: TRBD1; DNA: TGTGCCATCAGTGCCGGCGGACAGGGTTTTTATGGCTACACCTTC; CDR3: CAISAGGQGFYGYTF
size: few; V: TRBV11-3; J: TRBJ2-1; D: .; DNA: TGTGCCAGCAGCTTAGGTGGAGCAGGAACCTACAATGAGCAGTTCTTC; CDR3: CASSLGGAGTYNEQFF
size: .; V: TRBV3-1; J: TRBJ2-5; D: .; DNA: TGTGCCAGCAGCCAAAGGGGGGGCCTTCAAGAGACCCAGTACTTC; CDR3: CASSQRGGLQETQYF
size: few; V: TRBV3-1; J: TRBJ2-7; D: TRBD2; DNA: TGTGCCAGCAGTAACCCGGGACTAGCGAACTACGAGCAGTACTTC; CDR3: CASSNPGLANYEQYF
size: .; V: TRBV7-2; J: TRBJ2-7; D: .; DNA: TGTGCCAGCAGCTTAGCAACGGGGAGCTCCTACGAGCAGTACTTC; CDR3: CASSLATGSSYEQYF
size: few; V: TRBV7-2; J: TRBJ1-2; D: .; DNA: TGTGCCAGCAGCTCGCACAGGGACTATGGCTACACCTTC; CDR3: CASSSHRDYGYTF
size: many; V: TRBV12-3/TRBV12-4; J: TRBJ1-1; D: TRBD1; DNA: TGTGCCAGCAGTTTGGGACAGGTTGAAGCTTTCTTT; CDR3: CASSLGQVEAFF
size: .; V: TRBV28; J: TRBJ2-3; D: .; DNA: TGTGCCAGCAGTTTACTTTCGTTCGGCACAGATACGCAGTATTTT; CDR3: CASSLLSFGTDTQYF
size: few; V: TRBV7-2; J: TRBJ2-3; D: .; DNA: TGTGCCAGCAGCTCCACTTTAGCGCCTCCAGCAGATACGCAGTATTTT; CDR3: CASSSTLAPPADTQYF
size: few; V: TRBV30; J: TRBJ1-2; D: TRBD1; DNA: TGTGCCTGGAGGGACGGAGGGACAGGGGCTTGGAACTATGGCTACACCTTC; CDR3: CAWRDGGTGAWNYGYTF
size: many; V: TRBV3-1; J: TRBJ1-5; D: .; DNA: TGTGCCAGCAGCCAAGATTCTCAGCCCCAGCATTTT; CDR3: CASSQDSQPQHF
size: few; V: TRBV7-2; J: TRBJ2-5; D: .; DNA: TGTGCCAGCAGCTTTTTCGTGGGGGTGGAGACCCAGTACTTC; CDR3: CASSFFVGVETQYF
size: many; V: TRBV12-3/TRBV12-4; J: TRBJ1-2; D: .; DNA: TGTGCCAGCAGTCCGAGGGGGGGCTATGGCTACACCTTC; CDR3: CASSPRGGYGYTF
size: few; V: TRBV3-1; J: TRBJ2-2; D: .; DNA: TGTGCCAGCAGCCAACGCGAAGGGGCCGGGGAGCTGTTTTTT; CDR3: CASSQREGAGELFF
size: .; V: TRBV10-2; J: TRBJ2-1; D: .; DNA: TGCGCCACCTGTACAGGGTCCTACAATGAGCAGTTCTTC; CDR3: CATCTGSYNEQFF
size: .; V: TRBV20-1; J: TRBJ2-7; D: TRBD1; DNA: TGCAGTGCTAATCGTGACAGGGGCACCTACGAGCAGTACTTC; CDR3: CSANRDRGTYEQYF
size: many; V: TRBV2; J: TRBJ2-1; D: TRBD2; DNA: TGTGCCAGCAGTCTTCCCATCGGGGGGGGTGACAATGAGCAGTTCTTC; CDR3: CASSLPIGGGDNEQFF
size: few; V: TRBV20-1; J: TRBJ1-1; D: .; DNA: TGCAGTGCTAGGGGTTCCACTGAAGCTTTCTTT; CDR3: CSARGSTEAFF
size: many; V: TRBV4-2; J: TRBJ2-2; D: .; DNA: TGTGCCAGCAGCCACGCGGACAAATCGAACACCGGGGAGCTGTTTTTT; CDR3: CASSHADKSNTGELFF
size: .; V: TRBV5-1; J: TRBJ2-7; D: TRBD2; DNA: TGCGCCAGCAGCTTGGGGGGACTAGCGGGAGGCGAGCAGTACTTC; CDR3: CASSLGGLAGGEQYF
size: few; V: TRBV6-2/TRBV6-3; J: TRBJ1-2; D: .; DNA: TGTGCCAGCAGTTACTCGGCAGGCTTCTATGGCTACACCTTC; CDR3: CASSYSAGFYGYTF